Presented here are 32 T cell receptor beta chains from one specimen sequenced in a study of blood T cell repertoires in COVID-19. Repertoires were generated with immunoSEQ multiplex PCR, while TCRdb's copy carries only in-frame clones and drops some. The sample holds 200,000 to 250,000 clones, about 90% seen once. Sequences were obtained from peripheral blood. Receptors originate from an older woman with acute or convalescent COVID-19.

The chain couples TRBV5-1 to TRBJ1-1; 10 nucleotides line up with TRBD1. Germline lookup yields CDR1 SGHRS and CDR2 YFSETQ. The CDR3 consists of 14 residues. V was clipped by 3 bases and J by 1 base; unmatched bases: 0. DNA for the CDR3: TGCGCCAGCAGCTGGACAGGGGGGAACACTGAAGCTTTCTTT. Translation gives CASSWTGGNTEAFF.

V and J are TRBV3-1 (or the pseudogene TRBV3-2) and TRBJ1-1; D not certain. Trimming cost V 1 base and J 7 bases, with 10 bases left between them. The CDR3 has 13 residues. Germline-derived CDR1 and CDR2 are LGHDT and YNNKEL (reference sequence). The CDR3 loop reads CASSQGGFGEAFF. In DNA form, the CDR3 reads TGTGCCAGCAGCCAAGGAGGATTCGGTGAAGCTTTCTTT.

The sample holds one count of this clone. As DNA, the CDR3 is TGCGCCAGCAGCTTGGCCCAGGGGGCGTACCAAGAGACCCAGTACTTC. Protein product: CASSLAQGAYQETQYF. The chain employs TRBV5-1 and TRBJ2-5, with TRBD1 identical over 8 bases. This CDR3 region has 16 residues. Germline V gives CDR1 SGHRS, CDR2 YFSETQ. V lost 0 bases and J lost 0; bases outside the gene matches: 4.

A few counts support this clone. The chain joins TRBV6-5 to TRBJ1-2; the D is unclear. CDR3 size: 13 residues. Germline V gene data show CDR1 as MNHEY and CDR2 as SVGAGI. Trimming removed 0 bases at V and 4 bases at J, with 6 bases between. The CDR3: CASSYSQIYGYTF. The CDR3 DNA reads as TGTGCCAGCAGTTACTCCCAAATCTATGGCTACACCTTC.

The gene calls are TRBV28 and TRBJ1-6, with D perhaps matching TRBD1 (6 bases). From germline, CDR1 is MDHEN and CDR2 SYDVKM. The CDR3 runs 15 residues. The ends were cut back, 6 bases at V and 7 bases at J, with 16 bases in the middle. CDR3 sequence reads: CASRRNRAPNSPLHF. CDR3 bases: TGTGCCAGCAGGAGAAACAGGGCCCCGAATTCACCCCTCCACTTT. The full variable domain, its missing parts supplied by reference TRBV28 and TRBJ1-6, is DVKVTQSSRYLVKRTGEKVFLECVQDMDHENMFWYRQDPGLGLRLIYFSYDVKMKEKGDIPEGYSVSREKKERFSLILESASTNQTSMYLCASRRNRAPNSPLHFGNGTRLTVT.

The CDR3 DNA reads TGCAGCGGGGGTATGGAGACCCAGTACTTC. Residues: CSGGMETQYF. This chain joins TRBV29-1 and TRBJ2-5; D unclear. Per germline, CDR1 SQVTM and CDR2 ANQGSEA. The CDR3 consists of 10 residues. V dropped 7 bases and J dropped 5 bases, with 8 bases sitting between them.

This chain connects TRBV5-5 to TRBJ1-6; TRBD1 is a possible D gene (6 bases). Germline CDR1 reads SGHKS; CDR2 reads YYEKEE (reference sequence). The ends were cut back, 3 bases at V and 0 bases at J, with 16 bases in the middle. There are 18 residues in the CDR3. CDR3 protein: CASSSLYDRRSYNSPLHF. The CDR3 DNA is TGTGCCAGCAGCTCCCTCTACGACAGGCGCTCCTATAATTCACCCCTCCACTTT.

Here the CDR3 reads CASSNRGKGDTEAFF. The DNA for the CDR3 is TGTGCCAGCAGCAACAGGGGTAAGGGGGACACTGAAGCTTTCTTT. The chain uses TRBV28 and TRBJ1-1, with 7 bases fitting TRBD1. The CDR3 contains 15 residues. Germline CDR1 and CDR2: MDHEN and SYDVKM. J gave up 3 bases and V 6 bases, and 10 bases lay outside the gene matches.

The chain recombines TRBV7-2 with TRBJ2-7; TRBD2 agrees at 11 bases. V was pared by 1 base and J by 4 bases, with 6 bases of the junction left unmatched. Germline CDR1 is SGHTA and CDR2 is FQGNSA. The CDR3 is 16 residues long. The CDR3 DNA follows: TGTGCCAGCAGCTTAGACGTCGGGACTAGCGGTTACGAGCAGTACTTC. Its protein is CASSLDVGTSGYEQYF. The complete variable domain, with remaining parts taken from reference TRBV7-2 and TRBJ2-7, reads GAGVSQSPSNKVTEKGKDVELRCDPISGHTALYWYRQSLGQGLEFLIYFQGNSAPDKSGLPSDRFSAERTGGSVSTLTIQRTQQEDSAVYLCASSLDVGTSGYEQYFGPGTRLTVT.

The J gene is TRBJ1-4, the V gene TRBV6-5; D remains ambiguous. CDR3 length: 15 residues. V dropped 5 bases and J dropped 0 bases, with 10 bases sitting between them. CDR1 MNHEY and CDR2 SVGAGI come from the germline V gene. In DNA form, the CDR3 reads TGTGCCAGCAGTCCCCAGACAACAACTAATGAAAAACTGTTTTTT. It yields the protein CASSPQTTTNEKLFF.

V is TRBV7-3 and J is TRBJ2-3; D perhaps matches TRBD1 (5 bases). V gave up 1 base and J gave up 9 bases, with 14 bases separating them. Germline V CDR1 and CDR2: SGHTA, FQGTGA. The CDR3 has 14 amino acids. This chain's CDR3 is CASSLRGGQTTQYF. DNA for the CDR3: TGTGCCAGCAGCTTAAGGGGCGGCCAGACAACGCAGTATTTT.

This clone was detected a few times. The CDR3 DNA reads TGTGCCAGCAGCGCTGGGGGCAGGGGTAGAAATATTTCACCCCTCCACTTT. It specifies CASSAGGRGRNISPLHF. J is TRBJ1-6 and V is TRBV7-6, with a possible D match to TRBD1 (6 bases). This CDR3 has 17 residues. Germline assignment: CDR1 SGHVS and CDR2 FNYEAQ. V shed 5 bases and J shed 9 bases, with 23 bases lying between them. The whole variable domain, remainder taken from reference TRBV7-6 and TRBJ1-6, is GAGVSQSPRYKVTKRGQDVALRCDPISGHVSLYWYRQALGQGPEFLTYFNYEAQQDKSGLPNDRFSAERPEGSISTLTIQRTEQRDSAMYRCASSAGGRGRNISPLHFGNGTRLTVT.

This clone was observed a single time. The chain uses TRBV27 and TRBJ2-3, with D possibly being TRBD2 (6 bases). The CDR3 is 18 residues long. V gave up 5 bases and J gave up 8 bases, with 29 bases separating them. Per the germline V gene, CDR1 is MNHEY and CDR2 is SMNVEV (reference sequence). This CDR3 reads CASSPTRDSRGRSGTQYF. The CDR3 DNA sequence: TGTGCCAGCAGTCCGACCCGGGACTCACGGGGACGGAGCGGTACGCAGTATTTT.

The chain couples TRBV5-1 to TRBJ1-1; D not resolved. Trimming took 6 bases from V and 0 from J, leaving 12 bases between them. Germline CDR1 SGHRS, CDR2 YFSETQ. The CDR3 has 14 amino acids. CDR3 coding DNA: TGCGCCAGCAAGGTAACAGAGATGAACACTGAAGCTTTCTTT. Translated, it gives CASKVTEMNTEAFF. Drawing the rest from reference TRBV5-1 and TRBJ1-1, the complete variable domain is KAGVTQTPRYLIKTRGQQVTLSCSPISGHRSVSWYQQTPGQGLQFLFEYFSETQRNKGNFPGRFSGRQFSNSRSEMNVSTLELGDSALYLCASKVTEMNTEAFFGQGTRLTVV.

The CDR3: CASSPASGLNNEQFF. The CDR3 DNA follows: TGTGCCAGCAGTCCCGCTAGCGGTTTAAACAATGAGCAGTTCTTC. The J gene is TRBJ2-1, the V gene TRBV25-1; 7 bases are a match to TRBD2. With 5 bases clipped from V and 5 bases from J, the junction kept 9 bases outside the gene matches. This CDR3 has 15 amino acids. Looked up from germline, CDR1 is MGHDK and CDR2 is SYGVNS.

V usage is TRBV27 and J usage is TRBJ1-2; 7 bases are a match to TRBD1. Germline CDR1 is MNHEY and CDR2 is SMNVEV (reference sequence). This CDR3 region has 15 residues. J was trimmed by 6 bases and V by 1 base; bases with no gene match: 8. The CDR3 here is CASSLLPHRGNGYTF. DNA of the CDR3: TGTGCCAGCAGTTTATTACCGCACAGGGGAAATGGCTACACCTTC.

The chain links TRBV10-1 to TRBJ2-1, with 8 bases aligning to TRBD1. With V trimmed by 3 bases and J by 9 bases, 1 base remained unmatched. Germline V gene data show CDR1 as WNHNN and CDR2 as SYGVQD (reference sequence). The length of the CDR3 is 12 residues. The CDR3 spells CASSDRGREQFF. DNA of the CDR3: TGCGCCAGCAGTGACAGGGGGCGTGAGCAGTTCTTC.

The chain combines TRBV6-5 with TRBJ1-3; D remains ambiguous. The CDR3 is 14 residues long. Germline CDR1 is MNHEY and CDR2 is SVGAGI. Trimming removed 4 bases at V and 8 bases at J, with 15 bases between. The CDR3 coding sequence is TGTGCCAGCAGTTCCTCTGGGGAGGCTCACACCATATATTTT. It specifies CASSSSGEAHTIYF.

J is TRBJ1-4 and V is TRBV23-1; D might be TRBD1 (5 bases). TRBV23-1 belongs to the ORF category, with a function that is uncertain. V was trimmed by 2 bases and J by 2 bases, leaving 18 bases between them. The CDR3 extends over 18 amino acids. The CDR3 region has the DNA TGCGCCAGCAGTCAAAAGACGGGACTTTCTGGGACTAATGAAAAACTGTTTTTT. The encoded protein is CASSQKTGLSGTNEKLFF.

The J gene is TRBJ2-2, the V gene TRBV11-2; TRBD1 matches at 10 bases. Germline V gene sequence: CDR1 SGHAT, CDR2 FQNNGV. The CDR3 extends over 18 amino acids. Unmatched junction bases numbered 9, after V lost 1 base and J lost 4 bases. The CDR3 sequence: CASSLGRFGTGVTGELFF. CDR3 bases: TGTGCCAGCAGCTTAGGGAGGTTCGGGACAGGGGTCACCGGGGAGCTGTTTTTT.

The chain uses TRBV19 and TRBJ2-7; tentative D call: TRBD1 (5 bases). The length of the CDR3 is 13 residues. V lost 5 bases and J lost 1, with 9 bases in between. Germline assignment: CDR1 LNHDA and CDR2 SQIVND (reference sequence). The CDR3 reads CASSLRQSYEQYF. The CDR3 DNA reads as TGTGCCAGTAGTCTGCGACAGTCCTACGAGCAGTACTTC. The full variable domain, its missing parts supplied by reference TRBV19 and TRBJ2-7, is DGGITQSPKYLFRKEGQNVTLSCEQNLNHDAMYWYRQDPGQGLRLIYYSQIVNDFQKGDIAEGYSVSREKKESFPLTVTSAQKNPTAFYLCASSLRQSYEQYFGPGTRLTVT.

The chain has TRBV3-1 (or the pseudogene TRBV3-2) and TRBJ2-7, with 8 bases lining up with TRBD2. The trim removed 1 base at V and 3 bases at J, leaving 20 bases unmatched. The CDR3 sequence is 20 residues long. The germline V gene has CDR1 LGHDT and CDR2 YNNKEL (reference sequence). In DNA, the CDR3 is TGTGCCAGCAGCCAAGTAAAGATCACTGTCGGGACTAGACGGGGCTACGAGCAGTACTTC. Amino acid sequence: CASSQVKITVGTRRGYEQYF.

This clone has just a few counts. The V and J genes are TRBV6-5 and TRBJ2-2, with D unclear. The CDR3 spans 13 residues. CDR1 and CDR2 (germline): MNHEY, SVGAGI. V shed 5 bases and J shed 2 bases, with 6 bases lying between them. CDR3 protein: CASSPYNTGELFF. CDR3 coding DNA: TGTGCCAGCAGTCCCTATAACACCGGGGAGCTGTTTTTT.

The chain carries TRBV10-3 and TRBJ1-1; 7 bases map to TRBD1. Germline loops: CDR1 ENHRY, CDR2 SYGVKD. This CDR3 has 15 amino acids. J gave up 6 bases and V 6 bases, and 13 bases lay outside the gene matches. The CDR3 is CAIRIQTGLGAEAFF. In DNA, the CDR3 is TGTGCCATCAGGATTCAGACAGGGTTGGGCGCTGAAGCTTTCTTT.

This chain uses TRBV6-6 with TRBJ2-7; 10 nucleotides match TRBD2. The CDR3 contains 15 residues. CDR1 is MNHNY, CDR2 SVGAGI, per germline (reference sequence). After removal of 5 bases from V and 5 bases from J, the junction contained 9 bases not matched to a gene. The DNA for the CDR3 is TGTGCCAGCAGTCCCCCCTCTAGCGGGGGCCACGAGCAGTACTTC. It is translated as CASSPPSSGGHEQYF.

This clone appeared once. The V call is TRBV19, the J call TRBJ2-1, with 13 bases identical to TRBD2. With 6 bases clipped from V and 9 bases from J, the junction kept 8 bases outside the gene matches. Germline CDR1 is LNHDA and CDR2 is SQIVND (reference sequence). This CDR3 region has 15 residues. The CDR3 here is CASRPTSGRGGEQFF. CDR3 in DNA: TGTGCCAGTAGGCCAACTAGCGGGAGGGGTGGTGAGCAGTTCTTC.

The V gene is TRBV6-6, the J gene TRBJ1-3; the match to TRBD1 covers 10 bases. The CDR3 is 15 residues long. The trim removed 7 bases at V and 6 bases at J, leaving 9 bases unmatched. Germline values: CDR1 MNHNY, CDR2 SVGAGI (reference sequence). CDR3 region: CASTTPGTGVNTIYF. The CDR3 DNA is TGTGCCAGCACTACCCCCGGGACAGGGGTAAACACCATATATTTT.

The chain joins TRBV12-3 or TRBV12-4 to TRBJ2-7; D call uncertain. This CDR3 has 12 amino acids. V was trimmed by 5 bases and J by 3 bases, leaving 8 bases between them. The CDR3 bases are TGTGCCAGCAGTCCAGGTGTCTACGAGCAGTACTTC. It specifies CASSPGVYEQYF.

The chain employs TRBV29-1 and TRBJ2-7; 8 bases agree with TRBD2. The CDR3 is 14 amino acids. In germline, CDR1 is SQVTM, CDR2 ANQGSEA. V was clipped by 1 base and J by 4 bases; unmatched bases: 6. The CDR3 nucleotides read TGCAGCGTTGAAGCGGGAGGGCCTCTATACGAGCAGTACTTC. This sequence encodes CSVEAGGPLYEQYF.

In this sample, this clone turned up once. The J gene is TRBJ2-4, the V gene TRBV7-9; possible D gene TRBD1, 5 bases. Germline CDR1 is SEHNR and CDR2 is FQNEAQ (reference sequence). This CDR3 spans 14 amino acids. V lost 0 bases to trimming and J lost 9 bases, with 12 bases between them. Here the CDR3 reads CASSLAFGAVIQYF. Written as DNA, the CDR3 is TGTGCCAGCAGCTTAGCGTTTGGGGCAGTCATTCAGTACTTC.

In the case of this clone: Relative to the germline gene, one junction end is altered; a read error may explain this. V usage is TRBV19 and J usage is TRBJ1-5, with TRBD1 as a possible D gene (5 bases). Germline loops: CDR1 LNHDA, CDR2 SQIVND (reference sequence). The CDR3 totals 14 residues. CDR3: CASSLDSANQPQHF. As DNA, the CDR3 is TGTGCCAGTAGTCTAGACAGTGCCAATCAGCCCCAGCATTTT.

The chain employs TRBV25-1 and TRBJ2-1; 10 bases are shared with TRBD1. The trim removed 5 bases at V and 4 bases at J, leaving 5 bases unmatched. The germline V gene has CDR1 MGHDK and CDR2 SYGVNS. This CDR3 spans 15 amino acids. CDR3 DNA sequence: TGTGCCAGCAGTAAAACGGGACAGGGGTACAATGAGCAGTTCTTC. Residues: CASSKTGQGYNEQFF.